What follows are 22 T cell receptor beta chains derived from one specimen sequenced in a study of Ad26.COV2.S vaccination and SARS-CoV-2 variants. Treatment: 15 to 20 received Ad26.COV2.S at low or high dose, single or two shots; a few received placebo; per-sample allocation not given. Sampling happened 63 days after the first vaccine or placebo injection. Some clones are missing from TCRdb's copy, which holds only in-frame ones; the method was immunoSEQ multiplex PCR. The data contain around 450,000 clones, 89% of them singletons. The sample was peripheral blood, taken in a trial of Ad26.COV2.S vaccine versus placebo. The source of these receptors is a person between 18 and 65 years old who received the Ad26.COV2.S COVID-19 vaccine or a placebo.

This clone was recorded once. The chain employs TRBV27 and TRBJ2-3; D gene uncertain. The V gene lost 1 base and the J gene lost 0 bases, with 11 bases spanning the gap. This CDR3 has 16 amino acids. The V gene's germline CDR1 is MNHEY and CDR2 SMNVEV (reference sequence). The CDR3, as DNA: TGTGCCAGCAGTTTATTCGGACCAGCTAGCACAGATACGCAGTATTTT. It is translated as CASSLFGPASTDTQYF.

The chain combines TRBV5-6 with TRBJ2-5; D remains ambiguous. The CDR3 loop spans 14 amino acids. Germline V lookup: CDR1 SGHDT, CDR2 YYEEEE. V was clipped by 2 bases and J by 4 bases, with 12 bases between them. The CDR3 loop is CASSLGSVGETQYF. CDR3 in DNA: TGTGCCAGCAGCTTAGGCTCGGTGGGAGAGACCCAGTACTTC. Full variable domain (outside the CDR3, taken from reference TRBV5-6 and TRBJ2-5): DAGVTQSPTHLIKTRGQQVTLRCSPKSGHDTVSWYQQALGQGPQFIFQYYEEEERQRGNFPDRFSGHQFPNYSSELNVNALLLGDSALYLCASSLGSVGETQYFGPGTRLLVL.

V usage is TRBV7-2 and J usage is TRBJ2-3; D is undetermined. The V gene's germline CDR1 is SGHTA and CDR2 FQGNSA. The CDR3 spans 11 residues. V lost 5 bases and J 6 bases, leaving 6 bases between the germline ends. DNA of the CDR3: TGTGCCAGCAGCAATATTGATACGCAGTATTTT. It encodes CASSNIDTQYF. Complete variable domain (other parts from reference TRBV7-2 and TRBJ2-3): GAGVSQSPSNKVTEKGKDVELRCDPISGHTALYWYRQSLGQGLEFLIYFQGNSAPDKSGLPSDRFSAERTGGSVSTLTIQRTQQEDSAVYLCASSNIDTQYFGPGTRLTVL.

The rearrangement uses TRBV5-1 and TRBJ1-1; possibly TRBD1 for D (5 bases). Trimming cost V 7 bases and J 8 bases, with 21 bases left between them. Germline V CDR1 and CDR2: SGHRS, YFSETQ. The CDR3 spans 14 residues. CDR3 in DNA: TGCGCCAGCGAGCGTTTGCCAATGGCAGGGGAAGCTTTCTTT. Encoded protein: CASERLPMAGEAFF.

The gene calls are TRBV28 and TRBJ1-5; weak D call: TRBD1 (5 bases). Trimming removed 7 bases from V and 0 bases from J, with 10 bases in between. The germline V gene has CDR1 MDHEN and CDR2 SYDVKM. The CDR3 is 14 amino acids. The CDR3 DNA is TGTGCCAGCAAGCGGGGCTATAGCAATCAGCCCCAGCATTTT. Protein: CASKRGYSNQPQHF. Drawing the rest from reference TRBV28 and TRBJ1-5, the complete variable domain is DVKVTQSSRYLVKRTGEKVFLECVQDMDHENMFWYRQDPGLGLRLIYFSYDVKMKEKGDIPEGYSVSREKKERFSLILESASTNQTSMYLCASKRGYSNQPQHFGDGTRLSIL.

The V and J genes are TRBV27 and TRBJ1-3; the D is unclear. CDR1 and CDR2 from the germline V gene are MNHEY and SMNVEV (reference sequence). The CDR3 is 15 residues long. V lost 3 bases and J lost 3, with 12 bases in between. For the CDR3, the DNA is TGTGCCAGCAGTTTTAAAGCGAACTTTGGAAACACCATATATTTT. Its protein is CASSFKANFGNTIYF.

The rearrangement links TRBV7-8 to TRBJ2-4, with TRBD2 matching 9 bases. CDR3 size: 16 residues. Germline values: CDR1 SGHVS, CDR2 FQNEAQ. Trimming cost V 5 bases and J 0 bases; bases outside gene matches: 5. The CDR3, as DNA: TGTGCCAGCAGCAAAGGGCGGGGGGGAGCCAAAAACATTCAGTACTTC. It is translated as CASSKGRGGAKNIQYF.

The genes are TRBV6-6 and TRBJ2-7; 7 positions match TRBD2. V trimming: 2 bases; J trimming: 4 bases; junction bases outside the gene matches: 5. Per the germline V gene, CDR1 is MNHNY and CDR2 is SVGAGI (reference sequence). The CDR3 has 14 residues. The CDR3 DNA reads as TGTGCCAGCAGTTACGGTGGGGAGGGTTACGAGCAGTACTTC. This sequence encodes CASSYGGEGYEQYF.

This chain links TRBV5-1 with TRBJ2-3, with TRBD1 matching 9 bases. The ends lost 5 bases at V and 2 bases at J; junction bases unmatched: 9. This CDR3 is built from 16 residues. CDR1 and CDR2 (germline): SGHRS, YFSETQ. The CDR3 nucleotides read TGCGCCAGCAGAATCCAAGGGGACAGGGCCACAGATACGCAGTATTTT. This codes for CASRIQGDRATDTQYF.

The rearrangement uses TRBV20-1 and TRBJ2-3; 7 nucleotides line up with TRBD2. Trimming removed 3 bases from V and 4 bases from J; junction bases left unmatched: 10. This CDR3 comprises 15 residues. Germline CDR1 reads DFQATT; CDR2 reads SNEGSKA (reference sequence). In nucleotides, the CDR3 is TGCAGTGCTAGTACGGCGGGAGTTCGTGCAGATACGCAGTATTTT. Protein sequence: CSASTAGVRADTQYF.

V usage is TRBV11-3 and J usage is TRBJ2-3; 11 positions agree with TRBD2. V lost 10 bases, J lost 3 bases, and 3 bases stayed unmatched. Germline V gives CDR1 SGHNT, CDR2 YENEEA. This CDR3 region has 13 residues. The CDR3 loop reads CAIAGGPTDTQYF. In DNA, the CDR3 is TGTGCCATAGCGGGAGGGCCTACAGATACGCAGTATTTT.

This clone was detected once. The V call is TRBV5-6, the J call TRBJ1-2; D is undetermined. Germline CDR1 and CDR2: SGHDT and YYEEEE. This CDR3 comprises 13 residues. V dropped 0 bases and J dropped 2 bases, with 5 bases sitting between them. CDR3 residues: CASSLGQNYGYTF. The CDR3 DNA reads as TGTGCCAGCAGCTTGGGGCAGAACTATGGCTACACCTTC.

The chain links TRBV5-5 to TRBJ2-6, with unresolved D. CDR1 is SGHKS, CDR2 YYEKEE, per germline (reference sequence). Trimming took off 0 bases at V and 10 bases at J, with 20 bases between the two ends. This CDR3 contains 17 residues. CDR3 sequence (DNA): TGTGCCAGCAGCTTGGGTCTGGGGTTGTACGGGTGGAACGTCCTGACTTTC. It codes for CASSLGLGLYGWNVLTF.

V and J are TRBV20-1 and TRBJ1-4; no reliable D call. Germline loops: CDR1 DFQATT, CDR2 SNEGSKA (reference sequence). The V and J ends lost 3 bases and 6 bases respectively, with 5 bases between them. The CDR3 is 11 amino acids. This CDR3 reads CSARTYEKLFF. The CDR3 coding sequence is TGCAGTGCTAGGACCTATGAAAAACTGTTTTTT.

This rearrangement joins TRBV19 to TRBJ1-5; perhaps TRBD1 as D (6 bases). Deletions cut 7 bases from V and 3 bases from J, with 16 bases between. The CDR3 runs 15 residues. Germline V gene sequence: CDR1 LNHDA, CDR2 SQIVND (reference sequence). The CDR3: CASTLPGTNNQPQHF. In DNA, the CDR3 is TGTGCCAGTACCCTACCCGGGACAAACAATCAGCCCCAGCATTTT.

V usage is TRBV5-4 and J usage is TRBJ2-7; TRBD1 is a possible D gene (5 bases). V was clipped by 2 bases and J by 3 bases, with 9 bases between them. Germline CDR1 SGHNT, CDR2 YYREEE (reference sequence). The CDR3 length is 13 residues. DNA for the CDR3: TGTGCCAGCAGCTTTACAGGAAACTACGAGCAGTACTTC. Translating gives CASSFTGNYEQYF.

The chain joins TRBV7-3 to TRBJ2-1; 8 nucleotides agree with TRBD2. The V gene's germline CDR1 is SGHTA and CDR2 FQGTGA. The V gene end was trimmed by 5 bases and the J gene end by 8 bases; junction bases not matched to a gene: 8. The CDR3 sequence is 14 residues long. CDR3 amino acids: CASSLRLATHEQFF. CDR3 nucleotide sequence: TGTGCCAGCAGCCTCAGACTAGCGACCCATGAGCAGTTCTTC.

This clone was observed once. V usage is TRBV29-1 and J usage is TRBJ2-7; D is possibly TRBD2 (6 bases). The ends were cut back, 3 bases at V and 3 bases at J, with 12 bases in the middle. Germline loops: CDR1 SQVTM, CDR2 ANQGSEA. The CDR3 spans 13 residues. This chain's CDR3 is CSVETAGSYEQYF. The CDR3 nucleotides are TGCAGCGTTGAGACAGCGGGTAGCTACGAGCAGTACTTC.

V gene TRBV6-5 combines with J gene TRBJ1-5; tentatively, D is TRBD1 (5 bases). The germline gives CDR1 MNHEY, CDR2 SVGAGI. Trimming removed 8 bases at V and 5 bases at J, with 13 bases between. The CDR3 has 13 amino acids. The CDR3 reads CASSGTPDQPQHF. CDR3 in DNA: TGTGCCAGCTCCGGGACCCCCGATCAGCCCCAGCATTTT.

The chain combines TRBV7-9 with TRBJ2-1; 8 nucleotides agree with TRBD2. This CDR3 contains 17 residues. Trimming at V came to 6 bases and at J to 0 bases, leaving 10 bases not matched to a gene. Germline V CDR1 and CDR2: SEHNR, FQNEAQ (reference sequence). In DNA, the CDR3 is TGTGCCAGCAGAATTACGGGCGGGAGGAGCTCCTACAATGAGCAGTTCTTC. Amino acids: CASRITGGRSSYNEQFF.

For the CDR3, the DNA is TGTGCCAGCAGCTTAGGGACAGCGCGGGAGACCCAGTACTTC. It codes for CASSLGTARETQYF. The chain joins TRBV7-3 to TRBJ2-5; 7 bases fit TRBD1. The CDR3 contains 14 residues. V shed 2 bases, J shed 5 bases, and the junction held 5 bases outside the gene matches. Germline-derived CDR1 and CDR2 are SGHTA and FQGTGA.

This clone was seen once. CDR3 in amino acids: CASSESEGTSVIQYF. CDR3 nucleotides: TGTGCCAGCAGTGAATCTGAAGGGACCTCAGTCATTCAGTACTTC. The chain uses TRBV25-1 and TRBJ2-4; the D call may be TRBD1 or TRBD2 (5 bases each). Between the trimmed V and J ends, which lost 1 base and 9 bases, there was a span of 16 bases. Germline CDR1 MGHDK, CDR2 SYGVNS. The CDR3 extends over 15 amino acids.